Included here is one TCR beta chain sequence, with context. Which antigen it targets is not known. No much larger clone exists at a distance of one base, and base qualities are not known. This record comes from a study of T cells in localized non-small cell lung cancer (dated by TCRdb to about 2020). Context from the whole study: The study examined T cell repertoires in hundreds of patients with early-stage NSCLC and compared tumors with uninvolved tumor-adjacent lungs. NSCLC patients had a mean age of roughly 64 years, and around 130 were male and 107 female. The cohort consisted of around 250 treatment-naive NSCLC patients whose localized lung tumors had been resected. General study outcomes and caveats: Because the study design was exploratory, TCR variables were selected using unadjusted p-values without false-discovery rate correction. Because multi-region sequencing of the tumors was not done, intratumor heterogeneity could not be ruled out. Of the top 100 tumor clones, a median of roughly 60 were detected in paired uninvolved adjacent lung; about 28 were also among that lung's top 100. Longer overall survival was associated with higher T cell density in blood, whereas shorter survival was associated with higher clonality in adjacent lung. Uninvolved tumor-adjacent lung showed the highest T cell clonality, higher than tumor, which suggests more focused antigenic responses in the uninvolved tumor-adjacent lung.

CDR1 is given as SGDLS and CDR2 as YYNGEE, both from the germline V gene. A distance of 22 bases separates the germline ends of V and J, which lose 3 bases and 6 bases respectively. The CDR3 runs 17 amino acids, cysteine and phenylalanine included. Just CDR3 DNA is preserved here, 51 bases in frame from base 1. At diagnosis, tumor, uninvolved tumor-adjacent lung and peripheral blood were collected and then preserved as a mix of FFPE and fresh-frozen material. Blood samples were analyzed as peripheral blood mononuclear cells for TCR repertoire profiling. The immunoSEQ Assay was used to sequence TCR beta CDR3 regions from DNA. Turning to the authors' computational methods: T cell density was computed as TCR beta template counts normalized to usable DNA estimated by amplifying housekeeping genes. Richness was estimated using the preseqR package, with extrapolation to 400,000 templates for PBMC samples and to 120,000 templates for tissue samples. Clonality was defined as one minus Pielou's evenness. Differential abundance testing on productive amino-acid clonotypes, with a minimum total count of 5 and an alpha of 0.1, was used to identify tissue-enriched TCRs. The Jaccard Index and the Morisita Overlap Index were used to measure repertoire overlap between compartments. GLIPH grouped TCR beta CDR3s together with public tetramer-defined viral CDR3s, and a viral motif had to include at least three viral sequences and also show V-gene enrichment. Sourced from immuneACCESS, this table was stored by TCRdb with only in-frame sequences that have V and J called. A share of the clones is absent; for the studies checked, an unresolved V gene accounts for under half, and the remainder has no known explanation. The DNA gave D and trimming, while V, J and clone size come from that table. The sample profile shows tens of thousands of clones; approximately 84% of them were found once. Of the sample, approximately 15% falls within the top ten clones.

Recombination joined TRBV9 with TRBJ2-1; the D gene is possibly TRBD1 or TRBD2, each agreeing over 6 bases. This specimen was peripheral blood, taken before any cancer treatment. This TCR was sampled from a female donor of 60 years or more with stage I lung adenocarcinoma. The encoded CDR3 is CASSDPTDGGSTNEQFF. The sequenced DNA: TGTGCCAGCAGCGATCCCACGGACGGGGGCTCCACCAATGAGCAGTTCTTC.